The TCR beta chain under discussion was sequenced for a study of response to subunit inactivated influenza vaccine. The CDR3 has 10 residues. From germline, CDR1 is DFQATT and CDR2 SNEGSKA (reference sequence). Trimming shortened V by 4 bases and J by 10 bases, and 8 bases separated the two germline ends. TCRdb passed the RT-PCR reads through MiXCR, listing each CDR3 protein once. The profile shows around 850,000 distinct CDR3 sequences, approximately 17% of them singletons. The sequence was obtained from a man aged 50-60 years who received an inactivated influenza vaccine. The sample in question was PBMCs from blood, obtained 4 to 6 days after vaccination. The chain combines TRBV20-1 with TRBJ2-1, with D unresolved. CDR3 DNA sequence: TGCAGTGCTATGGACGGGGAGCAGTTCTTC. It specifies CSAMDGEQFF.